What follows is one T cell receptor beta chain and its context. This sample stems from a study of blood T cell repertoires in COVID-19. Study-level information: Acute and convalescent COVID-19 specimens originated in the United States, Italy and Spain. The analysed material was cDNA or gDNA that came from T cells, B-cell-depleted T cells, or PBMCs.

Per the original methods: Researchers report that nucleated cell counts were estimated from reference gene primer amplification. The assay was immunoSEQ multiplex PCR, and TCRdb's table has in-frame clones only and misses some. Clone size and V and J calls were adopted from that table, with D and trimming inferred from the DNA. This sample has over 45,000 clones, with around 87% found just once. The ends were cut back, 2 bases at V and 9 bases at J, with 11 bases in the middle. Germline V CDR1 and CDR2: SGHNT, YENEEA. The CDR3 runs 13 residues. The specimen was peripheral blood. This TCR derives from a man in his fifties or sixties with active COVID-19. The chain joins TRBV11-3 to TRBJ2-1; D is perhaps TRBD1 (5 bases). This CDR3 reads CASSLSSRGEQFF. The CDR3 DNA reads TGTGCCAGCAGCTTAAGTTCTAGGGGTGAGCAGTTCTTC.